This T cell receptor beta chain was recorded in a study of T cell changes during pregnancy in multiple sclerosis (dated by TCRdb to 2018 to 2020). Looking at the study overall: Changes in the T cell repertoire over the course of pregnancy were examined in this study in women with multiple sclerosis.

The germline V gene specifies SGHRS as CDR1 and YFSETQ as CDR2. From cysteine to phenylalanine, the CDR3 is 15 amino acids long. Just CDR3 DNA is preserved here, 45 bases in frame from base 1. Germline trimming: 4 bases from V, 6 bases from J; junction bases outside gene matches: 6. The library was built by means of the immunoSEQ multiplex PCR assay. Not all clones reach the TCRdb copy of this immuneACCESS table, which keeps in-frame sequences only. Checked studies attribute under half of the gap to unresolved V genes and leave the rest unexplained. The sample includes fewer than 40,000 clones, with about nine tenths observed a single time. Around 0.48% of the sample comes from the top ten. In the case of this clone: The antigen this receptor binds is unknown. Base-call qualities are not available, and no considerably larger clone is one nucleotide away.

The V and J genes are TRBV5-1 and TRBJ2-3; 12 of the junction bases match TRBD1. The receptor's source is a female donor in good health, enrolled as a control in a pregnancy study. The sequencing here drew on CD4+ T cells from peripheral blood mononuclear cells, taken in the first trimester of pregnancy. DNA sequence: TGCGCCAGCAGCACGGGACAGGGGGCGGCGGATACGCAGTATTTT. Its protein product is CASSTGQGAADTQYF.